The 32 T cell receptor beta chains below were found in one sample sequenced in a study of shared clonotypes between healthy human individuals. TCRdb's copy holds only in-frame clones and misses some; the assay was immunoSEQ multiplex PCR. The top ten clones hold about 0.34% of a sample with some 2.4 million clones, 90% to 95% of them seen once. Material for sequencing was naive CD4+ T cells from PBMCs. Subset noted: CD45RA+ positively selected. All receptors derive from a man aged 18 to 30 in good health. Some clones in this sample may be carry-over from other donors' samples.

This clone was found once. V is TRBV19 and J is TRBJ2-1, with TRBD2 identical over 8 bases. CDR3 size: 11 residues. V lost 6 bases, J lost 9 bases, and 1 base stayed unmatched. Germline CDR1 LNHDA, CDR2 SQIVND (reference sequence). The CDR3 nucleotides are TGTGCCAGTAGCGGGGGGGGTGAGCAGTTCTTC. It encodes CASSGGGEQFF.

The CDR3 loop is CASSRDRVRQPQHF. The CDR3 nucleotides read TGTGCCAGCAGCCGGGACAGGGTAAGACAGCCCCAGCATTTT. The J gene is TRBJ1-5, the V gene TRBV5-8, with 9 bases aligning to TRBD1. CDR1 and CDR2 from the germline V gene are SGHTS and YDEGEE. Losses at the gene ends were 4 bases for V and 7 bases for J; bases not matched to a gene: 6. CDR3 length: 14 amino acids. Variable domain in full (rest from reference TRBV5-8 and TRBJ1-5): EAGVTQSPTHLIKTRGQQATLRCSPISGHTSVYWYQQALGLGLQFLLWYDEGEERNRGNFPPRFSGRQFPNYSSELNVNALELEDSALYLCASSRDRVRQPQHFGDGTRLSIL.

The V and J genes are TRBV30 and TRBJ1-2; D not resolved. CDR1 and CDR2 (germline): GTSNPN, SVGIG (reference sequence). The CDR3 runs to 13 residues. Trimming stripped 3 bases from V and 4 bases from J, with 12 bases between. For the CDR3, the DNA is TGTGCCTGGAGCGGCAGGACCATCTATGGCTACACCTTC. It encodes CAWSGRTIYGYTF.

The CDR3 reads CASSFLDRNSYEQYF. DNA for the CDR3: TGTGCCAGCAGCTTCCTCGACAGGAACTCCTACGAGCAGTACTTC. This chain links TRBV5-6 with TRBJ2-7, with D possibly TRBD1 on 6 matching bases. V lost 2 bases, J lost 0 bases, and 12 bases lay in between. From germline, CDR1 is SGHDT and CDR2 YYEEEE. CDR3 length equals 15 residues.

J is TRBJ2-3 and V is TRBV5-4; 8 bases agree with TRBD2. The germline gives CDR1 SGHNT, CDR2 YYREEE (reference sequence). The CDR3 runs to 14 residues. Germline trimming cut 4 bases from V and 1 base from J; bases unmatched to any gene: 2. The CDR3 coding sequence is TGTGCCAGCAGCCGTAGCGGGGGCACAGATACGCAGTATTTT. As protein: CASSRSGGTDTQYF.

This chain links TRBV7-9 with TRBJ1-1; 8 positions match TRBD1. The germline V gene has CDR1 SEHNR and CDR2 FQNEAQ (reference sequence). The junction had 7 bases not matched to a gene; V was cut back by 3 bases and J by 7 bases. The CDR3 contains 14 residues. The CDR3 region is CASSFQGQGIEAFF. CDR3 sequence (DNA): TGTGCCAGCAGCTTCCAAGGACAGGGCATTGAAGCTTTCTTT.

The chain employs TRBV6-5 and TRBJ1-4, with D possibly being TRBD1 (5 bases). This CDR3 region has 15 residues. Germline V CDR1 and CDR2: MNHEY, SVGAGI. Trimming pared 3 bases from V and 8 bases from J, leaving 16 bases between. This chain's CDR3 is CASSYAPARAEKLFF. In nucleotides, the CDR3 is TGTGCCAGCAGTTATGCCCCCGCCAGGGCCGAAAAACTGTTTTTT.

The CDR3: CASITTSGTTGELFF. CDR3 coding DNA: TGTGCCAGCATTACGACTAGCGGGACCACCGGGGAGCTGTTTTTT. The chain has TRBV6-1 and TRBJ2-2; 11 bases line up with TRBD2. With 7 bases clipped from V and 4 bases from J, the junction kept 5 bases outside the gene matches. CDR3 length equals 15 residues. CDR1 MNHNS and CDR2 SASEGT come from the germline V gene.

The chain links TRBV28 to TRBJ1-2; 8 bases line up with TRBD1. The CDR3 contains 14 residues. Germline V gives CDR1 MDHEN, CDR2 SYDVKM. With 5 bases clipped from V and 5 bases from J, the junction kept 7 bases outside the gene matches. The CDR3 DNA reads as TGTGCCAGCAGTGAGACAGGGGTTAGGTATGGCTACACCTTC. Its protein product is CASSETGVRYGYTF.

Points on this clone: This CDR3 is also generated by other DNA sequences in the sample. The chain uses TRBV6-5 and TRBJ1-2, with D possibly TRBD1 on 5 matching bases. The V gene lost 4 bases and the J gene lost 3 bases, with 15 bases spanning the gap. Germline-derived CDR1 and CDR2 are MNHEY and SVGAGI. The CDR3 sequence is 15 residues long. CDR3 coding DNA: TGTGCCAGCAGTTTATCCAGCGGGACCTACTATGGCTACACCTTC. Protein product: CASSLSSGTYYGYTF.

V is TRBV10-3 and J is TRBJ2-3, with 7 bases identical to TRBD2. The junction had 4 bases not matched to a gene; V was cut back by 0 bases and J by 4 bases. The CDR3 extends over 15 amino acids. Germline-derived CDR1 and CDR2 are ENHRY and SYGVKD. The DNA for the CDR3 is TGTGCCATCAGTGAGTCGACGCTAGCGGCAGATACGCAGTATTTT. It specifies CAISESTLAADTQYF.

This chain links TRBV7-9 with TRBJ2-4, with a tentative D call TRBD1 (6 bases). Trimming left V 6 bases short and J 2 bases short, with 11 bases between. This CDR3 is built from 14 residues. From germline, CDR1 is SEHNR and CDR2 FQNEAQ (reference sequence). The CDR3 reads CASSTQGSKNIQYF. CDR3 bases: TGTGCCAGCAGTACACAGGGCTCCAAAAACATTCAGTACTTC. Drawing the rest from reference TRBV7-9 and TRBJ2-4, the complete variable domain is DTGVSQNPRHKITKRGQNVTFRCDPISEHNRLYWYRQTLGQGPEFLTYFQNEAQLEKSRLLSDRFSAERPKGSFSTLEIQRTEQGDSAMYLCASSTQGSKNIQYFGAGTRLSVL.

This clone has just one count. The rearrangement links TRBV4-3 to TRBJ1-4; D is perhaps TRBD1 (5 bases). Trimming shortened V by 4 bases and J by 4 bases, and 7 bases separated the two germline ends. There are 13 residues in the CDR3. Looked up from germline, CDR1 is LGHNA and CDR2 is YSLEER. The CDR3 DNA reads TGCGCCAGCAGCCGGCAGGGTAATGAAAAACTGTTTTTT. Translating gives CASSRQGNEKLFF.

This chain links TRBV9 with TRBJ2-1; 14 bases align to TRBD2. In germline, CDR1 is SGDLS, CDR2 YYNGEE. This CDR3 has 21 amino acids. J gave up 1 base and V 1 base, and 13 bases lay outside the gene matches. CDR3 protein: CASSVSVYGTSGSKSYNEQFF. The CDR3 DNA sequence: TGTGCCAGCAGCGTATCGGTCTATGGGACTAGCGGGAGTAAATCCTACAATGAGCAGTTCTTC.

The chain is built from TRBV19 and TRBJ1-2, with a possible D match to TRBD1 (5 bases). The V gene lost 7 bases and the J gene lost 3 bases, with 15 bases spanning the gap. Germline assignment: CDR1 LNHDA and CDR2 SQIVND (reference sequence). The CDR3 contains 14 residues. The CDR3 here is CASNPDLGDYGYTF. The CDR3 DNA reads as TGTGCCAGTAACCCCGACCTGGGGGACTATGGCTACACCTTC.

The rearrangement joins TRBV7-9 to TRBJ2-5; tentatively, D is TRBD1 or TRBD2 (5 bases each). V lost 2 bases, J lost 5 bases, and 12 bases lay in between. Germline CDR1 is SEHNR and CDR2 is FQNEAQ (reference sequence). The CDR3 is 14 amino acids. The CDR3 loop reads CASSLFAGSETQYF. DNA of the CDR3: TGTGCCAGCAGCTTATTCGCAGGGAGCGAGACCCAGTACTTC. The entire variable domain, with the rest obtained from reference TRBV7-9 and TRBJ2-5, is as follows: DTGVSQNPRHKITKRGQNVTFRCDPISEHNRLYWYRQTLGQGPEFLTYFQNEAQLEKSRLLSDRFSAERPKGSFSTLEIQRTEQGDSAMYLCASSLFAGSETQYFGPGTRLLVL.

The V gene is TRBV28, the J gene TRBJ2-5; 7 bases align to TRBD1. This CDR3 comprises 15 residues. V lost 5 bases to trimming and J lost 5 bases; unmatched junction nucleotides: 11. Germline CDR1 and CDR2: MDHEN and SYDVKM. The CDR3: CASSGSRGRGETQYF. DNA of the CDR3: TGTGCCAGCAGTGGATCAAGGGGGCGCGGGGAGACCCAGTACTTC.

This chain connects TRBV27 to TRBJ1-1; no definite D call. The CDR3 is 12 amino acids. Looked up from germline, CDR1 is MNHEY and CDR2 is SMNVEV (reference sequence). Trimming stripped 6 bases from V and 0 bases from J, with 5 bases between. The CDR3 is CASSRLNTEAFF. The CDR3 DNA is TGTGCCAGCAGCCGGTTGAACACTGAAGCTTTCTTT.

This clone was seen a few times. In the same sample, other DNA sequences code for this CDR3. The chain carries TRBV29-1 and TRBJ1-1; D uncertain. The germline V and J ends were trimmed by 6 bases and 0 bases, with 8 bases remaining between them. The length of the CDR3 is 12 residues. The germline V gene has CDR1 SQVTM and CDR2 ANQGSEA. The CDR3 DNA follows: TGCAGCGTCACAAGAGTGAACACTGAAGCTTTCTTT. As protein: CSVTRVNTEAFF.

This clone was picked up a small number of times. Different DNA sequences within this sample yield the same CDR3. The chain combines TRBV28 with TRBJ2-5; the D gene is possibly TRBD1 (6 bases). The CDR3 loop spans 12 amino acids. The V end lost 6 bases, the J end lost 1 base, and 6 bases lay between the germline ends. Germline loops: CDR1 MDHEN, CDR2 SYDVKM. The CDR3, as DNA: TGTGCCAGCAGACAGGGCCAAGAGACCCAGTACTTC. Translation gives CASRQGQETQYF.

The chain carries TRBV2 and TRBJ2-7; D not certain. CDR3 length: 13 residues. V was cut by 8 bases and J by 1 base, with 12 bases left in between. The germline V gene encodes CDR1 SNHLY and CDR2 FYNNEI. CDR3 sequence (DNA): TGTGCCAGCGTTTCGAAGGATTCCTACGAGCAGTACTTC. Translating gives CASVSKDSYEQYF.

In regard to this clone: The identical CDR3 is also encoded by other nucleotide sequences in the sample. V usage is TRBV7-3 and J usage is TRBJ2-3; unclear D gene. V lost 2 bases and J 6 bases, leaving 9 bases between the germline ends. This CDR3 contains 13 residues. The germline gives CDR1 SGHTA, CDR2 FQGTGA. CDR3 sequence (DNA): TGTGCCAGCAGCTTAGGTTCTAGGGATACGCAGTATTTT. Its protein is CASSLGSRDTQYF.

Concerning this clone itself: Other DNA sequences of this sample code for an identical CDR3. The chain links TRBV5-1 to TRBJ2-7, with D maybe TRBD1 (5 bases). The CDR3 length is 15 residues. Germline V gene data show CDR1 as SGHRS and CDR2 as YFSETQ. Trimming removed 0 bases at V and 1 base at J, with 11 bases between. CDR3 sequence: CASSLGSGNSYEQYF. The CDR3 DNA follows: TGCGCCAGCAGCTTGGGTTCAGGGAATTCCTACGAGCAGTACTTC. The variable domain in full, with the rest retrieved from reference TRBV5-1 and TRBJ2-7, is KAGVTQTPRYLIKTRGQQVTLSCSPISGHRSVSWYQQTPGQGLQFLFEYFSETQRNKGNFPGRFSGRQFSNSRSEMNVSTLELGDSALYLCASSLGSGNSYEQYFGPGTRLTVT.

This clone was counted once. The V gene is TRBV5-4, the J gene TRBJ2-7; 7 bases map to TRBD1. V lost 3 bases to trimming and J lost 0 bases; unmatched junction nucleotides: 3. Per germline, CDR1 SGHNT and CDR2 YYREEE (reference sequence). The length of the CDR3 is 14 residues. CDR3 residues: CASSSQGTSYEQYF. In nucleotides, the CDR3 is TGTGCCAGCAGCTCACAGGGGACCTCCTACGAGCAGTACTTC.

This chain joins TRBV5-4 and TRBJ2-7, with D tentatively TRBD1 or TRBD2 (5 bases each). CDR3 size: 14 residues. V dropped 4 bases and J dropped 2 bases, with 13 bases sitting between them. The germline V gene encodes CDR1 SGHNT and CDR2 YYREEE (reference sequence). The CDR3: CASSPGRNTYEQYF. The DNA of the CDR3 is TGTGCCAGCAGCCCGGGACGGAATACCTACGAGCAGTACTTC.

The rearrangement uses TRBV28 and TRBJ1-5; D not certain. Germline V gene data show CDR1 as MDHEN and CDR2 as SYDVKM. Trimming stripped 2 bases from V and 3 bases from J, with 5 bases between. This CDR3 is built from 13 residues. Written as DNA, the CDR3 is TGTGCCAGCAGTTTACGAAACAATCAGCCCCAGCATTTT. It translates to CASSLRNNQPQHF.

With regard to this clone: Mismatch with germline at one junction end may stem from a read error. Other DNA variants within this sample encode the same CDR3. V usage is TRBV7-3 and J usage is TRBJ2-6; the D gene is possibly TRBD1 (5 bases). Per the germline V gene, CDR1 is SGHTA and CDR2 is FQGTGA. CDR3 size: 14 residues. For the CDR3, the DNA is TGTGCCAGCAGCTCTGGGGCTGGGGCCAACGTCCTGACCTTC. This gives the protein CASSSGAGANVLTF.

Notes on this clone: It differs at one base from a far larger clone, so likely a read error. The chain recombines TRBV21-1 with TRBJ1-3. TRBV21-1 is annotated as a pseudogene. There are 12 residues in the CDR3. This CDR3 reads CASSGSGNTIYF. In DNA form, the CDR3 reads TGTGCCAGCTCCGGCTCTGGAAACACCATATATTTT.

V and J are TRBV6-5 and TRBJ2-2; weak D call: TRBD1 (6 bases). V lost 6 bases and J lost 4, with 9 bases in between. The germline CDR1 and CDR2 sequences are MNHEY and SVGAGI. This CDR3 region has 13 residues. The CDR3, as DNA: TGTGCCAGCAGCAGGACAGCCACCGGGGAGCTGTTTTTT. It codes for CASSRTATGELFF.

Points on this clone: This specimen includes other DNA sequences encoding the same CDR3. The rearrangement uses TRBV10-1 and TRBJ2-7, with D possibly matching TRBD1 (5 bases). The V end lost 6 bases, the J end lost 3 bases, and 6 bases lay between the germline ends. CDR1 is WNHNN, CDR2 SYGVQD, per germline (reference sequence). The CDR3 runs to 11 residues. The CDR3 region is CASSDSYEQYF. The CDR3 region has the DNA TGCGCCAGCAGCGACAGCTACGAGCAGTACTTC.

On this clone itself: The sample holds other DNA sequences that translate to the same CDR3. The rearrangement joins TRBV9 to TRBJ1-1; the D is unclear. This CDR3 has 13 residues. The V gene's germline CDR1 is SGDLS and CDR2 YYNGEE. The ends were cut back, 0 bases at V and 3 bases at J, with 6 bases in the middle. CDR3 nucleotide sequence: TGTGCCAGCAGCGTAGGGCCCGACACTGAAGCTTTCTTT. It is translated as CASSVGPDTEAFF.

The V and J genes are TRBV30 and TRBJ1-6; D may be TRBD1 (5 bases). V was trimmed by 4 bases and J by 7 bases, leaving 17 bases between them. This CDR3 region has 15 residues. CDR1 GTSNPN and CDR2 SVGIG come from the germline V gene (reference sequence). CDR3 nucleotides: TGTGCCTGGACGTCCGGAGGGACCCGGAATTCACCCCTCCACTTT. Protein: CAWTSGGTRNSPLHF.